These 13 T cell receptor beta chains share one sample of origin, sequenced in a study of regulatory T cells in long-lasting Graves disease. According to the study, TCR beta libraries were built with iRepertoire HTBI primers and CDR3-region Arm-PCR. In TCRdb, the multiplex PCR reads were re-called with MiXCR into one record per CDR3 protein. Here the sample spans some 500,000 distinct CDR3 sequences, more than 15% being singletons. The time point: newly diagnosed GD, antithyroid drugs for less than 3 months. Following extraction of RNA from PBMCs, that RNA was used to make the TCR library. These records were also assigned to another study, of T cells in Graves' hyperthyroidism and ophthalmopathy.

This specimen was peripheral blood mononuclear cells (PBMCs), taken at new diagnosis, from a patient treated with antithyroid drugs. The receptors were sampled from a woman aged 35-60 years with Graves disease.

There are a few counts of this clonotype. The rearrangement joins TRBV5-4 to TRBJ1-6; D is undetermined. V gave up 4 bases and J gave up 8 bases, with 13 bases separating them. The CDR3 totals 14 residues. Germline V gives CDR1 SGHNT, CDR2 YYREEE (reference sequence). CDR3 amino acids: CASSPVGSYSPLHF. The CDR3 DNA follows: TGTGCCAGCAGCCCGGTTGGCTCCTATTCACCCCTCCACTTT.

This clonotype was observed a few times. The chain employs TRBV7-2 and TRBJ2-7; no clear D. The germline V and J ends were trimmed by 1 base and 3 bases, with 10 bases remaining between them. This CDR3 contains 14 residues. Germline loops: CDR1 SGHTA, CDR2 FQGNSA. The CDR3 loop reads CASSLVVLGYEQYF. CDR3 in DNA: TGTGCCAGCAGCTTAGTGGTGTTGGGCTACGAGCAGTACTTC. Drawing the rest from reference TRBV7-2 and TRBJ2-7, the complete variable domain is GAGVSQSPSNKVTEKGKDVELRCDPISGHTALYWYRQSLGQGLEFLIYFQGNSAPDKSGLPSDRFSAERTGGSVSTLTIQRTQQEDSAVYLCASSLVVLGYEQYFGPGTRLTVT.

This clonotype came up a few times. The chain carries TRBV29-1 and TRBJ2-3; the D gene is possibly TRBD2 (6 bases). This CDR3 spans 16 amino acids. Germline assignment: CDR1 SQVTM and CDR2 ANQGSEA. Trimming took 3 bases from V and 0 from J, leaving 16 bases between them. The CDR3 is CSVEPKGLPSTDTQYF. Written as DNA, the CDR3 is TGCAGCGTTGAGCCGAAGGGACTCCCAAGCACAGATACGCAGTATTTT.

Ten or more counts support this clonotype. The V call is TRBV6-1, the J call TRBJ2-7, with D uncertain. CDR1 is MNHNS, CDR2 SASEGT, per germline. The ends were cut back, 1 base at V and 12 bases at J, with 10 bases in the middle. The length of the CDR3 is 11 residues. The CDR3 DNA reads TGTGCCAGCAGTGAAGGTCTGCTGTCGTACTTC. This codes for CASSEGLLSYF.

This clonotype was recorded a few times. The DNA of the CDR3 is TGTGCCAGTATGAGGGACAGACCCTATGGCTACACCTTC. Amino acids: CASMRDRPYGYTF. The V call is TRBV19, the J call TRBJ1-2; 7 nucleotides agree with TRBD1. After removal of 7 bases from V and 4 bases from J, the junction contained 6 bases not matched to a gene. The CDR3 totals 13 residues. From germline, CDR1 is LNHDA and CDR2 SQIVND (reference sequence).

The chain combines TRBV4-1 with TRBJ2-2; perhaps TRBD2 as D (6 bases). V lost 4 bases and J lost 4, with 16 bases in between. Looked up from germline, CDR1 is MGHRA and CDR2 is YSYEKL. This CDR3 region has 16 residues. CDR3 sequence: CASSPVGRGGTGELFF. CDR3 nucleotide sequence: TGCGCCAGCAGCCCAGTGGGTCGGGGAGGCACCGGGGAGCTGTTTTTT.

This clonotype was detected a few times. In DNA form, the CDR3 reads TGTGCCAGCAGCTTAGCGAACAGCCTAGAATACTATGGCTACACCTTC. This codes for CASSLANSLEYYGYTF. This rearrangement joins TRBV7-9 to TRBJ1-2; D is unclear. The CDR3 runs 16 residues. Germline V gene lookup returns CDR1 SEHNR and CDR2 FQNEAQ (reference sequence). The ends were cut back, 0 bases at V and 3 bases at J, with 14 bases in the middle.

V gene TRBV7-9 combines with J gene TRBJ2-6; weak D call: TRBD2 (5 bases). From germline, CDR1 is SEHNR and CDR2 FQNEAQ (reference sequence). V shed 6 bases and J shed 0 bases, with 12 bases lying between them. The CDR3 runs to 16 residues. CDR3 DNA: TGTGCCAGCAGTCCCGGACTGTTCTCTGGGGCCAACGTCCTGACTTTC. It yields the protein CASSPGLFSGANVLTF.

This clonotype was recorded a few times. The chain employs TRBV10-3 and TRBJ2-1; 9 bases are shared with TRBD1. This CDR3 comprises 14 residues. From germline, CDR1 is ENHRY and CDR2 SYGVKD. The CDR3 spells CAVSDRGFHNEQFF. CDR3 DNA sequence: TGTGCTGTATCGGACAGGGGATTTCACAATGAGCAGTTCTTC.

This clonotype was seen ten or more times. The chain carries TRBV5-1 and TRBJ2-7, with D unclear. Germline V gene sequence: CDR1 SGHRS, CDR2 YFSETQ. The CDR3 has 12 amino acids. The V end lost 5 bases, the J end lost 1 base, and 7 bases lay between the germline ends. The CDR3 is CASRADSYEQYF. The CDR3 DNA is TGCGCCAGCAGAGCAGATTCCTACGAGCAGTACTTC. Full variable domain (outside the CDR3, taken from reference TRBV5-1 and TRBJ2-7): KAGVTQTPRYLIKTRGQQVTLSCSPISGHRSVSWYQQTPGQGLQFLFEYFSETQRNKGNFPGRFSGRQFSNSRSEMNVSTLELGDSALYLCASRADSYEQYFGPGTRLTVT.

This clonotype was picked up many times. The CDR3 DNA follows: TGTGCCAGCAGTTCCGGGGGCCACTGGGGAAACACCATATATTTT. Protein product: CASSSGGHWGNTIYF. The chain recombines TRBV12-3 or TRBV12-4 with TRBJ1-3; possibly TRBD1 for D (6 bases). The CDR3 is 15 amino acids. V was trimmed by 4 bases and J by 4 bases, leaving 14 bases between them.

This clonotype was seen repeatedly, ten times or more. This sequence joins TRBV27 and TRBJ1-6; perhaps TRBD1 as D (5 bases). The germline gives CDR1 MNHEY, CDR2 SMNVEV (reference sequence). The V gene lost 4 bases and the J gene lost 0 bases, with 7 bases spanning the gap. The CDR3 totals 15 residues. The CDR3 loop is CASSSGSSYNSPLHF. For the CDR3, the DNA is TGTGCCAGCAGTTCAGGGAGCTCCTATAATTCACCCCTCCACTTT.

Many counts were recorded for this clonotype. The V gene is TRBV3-1, the J gene TRBJ1-2; 7 bases map to TRBD1. This CDR3 is built from 13 residues. Per the germline V gene, CDR1 is LGHDT and CDR2 is YNNKEL (reference sequence). With V trimmed by 4 bases and J by 7 bases, 6 bases remained unmatched. The CDR3 region is CASSPGQLGGYTF. The CDR3 DNA reads as TGTGCCAGCAGCCCGGGACAGCTCGGTGGCTACACCTTC.